This T cell receptor (beta chain) originates from a study of blood T cell repertoires in COVID-19. Study context: The analysed material was cDNA or gDNA that came from T cells, B-cell-depleted T cells, or PBMCs.

Repertoires were generated with immunoSEQ multiplex PCR, while TCRdb's copy carries only in-frame clones and drops some. The data show some 400,000 clones, around 87% seen once. Cohort 3 recovered donors had two negative PCRs, clearance, or symptom resolution. Looked up from germline, CDR1 is SGHTA and CDR2 is FQGNSA. The CDR3 is 14 amino acids. The V end lost 7 bases, the J end lost 5 bases, and 15 bases lay between the germline ends. This sequence originates from a young man who had recovered from COVID-19. The rearrangement joins TRBV7-2 to TRBJ2-1, with D tentatively TRBD2 (6 bases). The sequencing input was PBMCs or T cells enriched from blood (not recorded which). In DNA form, the CDR3 reads TGTGCCAGCATCCGGGATAGCGGAAACAATGAGCAGTTCTTC. This sequence encodes CASIRDSGNNEQFF.